The TCR beta chain described here comes from a study of T cells in Graves' hyperthyroidism and ophthalmopathy. Broader study findings: Expanded thyroid clonotypes (above 0.001) were mostly also found in blood. The model forecast ophthalmopathy, anticipating it by a median around 6.5 months before onset.

The CDR3 runs to 17 residues. In germline, CDR1 is MNHNS, CDR2 SASEGT. Unmatched junction bases numbered 13, after V lost 6 bases and J lost 3 bases. Many counts were recorded for this clonotype. Antigen specificity is unknown. Amplification of TCR beta CDR3 regions used RNA as the template. RT-PCR in the first round (using the HTBI primer set) targeted the TCR CDR3. In TCRdb, the multiplex PCR reads were re-called with MiXCR into one record per CDR3 protein. The data show around 360,000 distinct CDR3 sequences, roughly 15% seen once. PBMCs stemmed from 8.5 to 10 ml fresh peripheral blood. Material: blood. This clonotype originated in a woman in her fifties or sixties with Graves' ophthalmopathy. The gene calls are TRBV6-1 and TRBJ2-1; TRBD2 matches 8 bases. The CDR3 is CASRPITSGTNYNEQFF. The DNA of the CDR3 is TGTGCCAGCAGACCCATCACTAGCGGAACGAACTACAATGAGCAGTTCTTC.